Listed below are T cell receptor beta chains from one sample, sequenced in a study of T-cell memory formation after mild COVID-19. One entry per CDR3 protein results from TCRdb running MiXCR on the 5' RACE reads. The table shows roughly 400,000 distinct CDR3 sequences, with about 24% occurring only once. The material sequenced was PBMCs or a T cell subset sorted from them (not recorded which). These receptors all come from an adult woman who had mild COVID-19 (a few samples of this study predate the infection). Cell type and time point are not known. The CDR3 runs from the conserved cysteine through the conserved F or W. Each record gives: clone size, V gene, J gene, D gene, CDR3 DNA, CDR3 protein. A D gene is named only where the DNA matches it firmly. Expanded clones are given a class, and other clones once, few, many or no size at all.

few,TRBV15,TRBJ2-1,TRBD2,TGTGCCACCAGCAGAGATCGGGGTAGCGGGAGGGAACGGTTCTTC,CATSRDRGSGRERFF
-,TRBV4-2,TRBJ2-3,TRBD2,TGTGCCAGCAGCCAAGCCGTCCGACTAGCGGGGGGGCCGTTTGGTGGAGATACGCAGTATTTT,CASSQAVRLAGGPFGGDTQYF
few,TRBV5-1,TRBJ1-1,TRBD1,TGCGCCAGCAGCTTGGAGGTACAGGGGGTGGGCTCTGAAGCTTTCTTT,CASSLEVQGVGSEAFF
-,TRBV29-1,TRBJ2-7,-,TGCAGCGTTGTGATCCCCGACATCTCCTACGAGCAGTACTTC,CSVVIPDISYEQYF
-,TRBV5-1,TRBJ2-2,-,TGCGCCAGCAGCCTTAACAGGGATCAAAACACCGGGGAGCTGTTTTTT,CASSLNRDQNTGELFF
-,TRBV20-1,TRBJ2-5,-,TGCAGTGCTAGAATATCCCCTCAAGAGACCCAGTACTTC,CSARISPQETQYF
-,TRBV5-1,TRBJ2-1,-,TGCGCCACCCGACTAAGCGGCGATAGCTCCTACAATGAGCAGTTCTTC,CATRLSGDSSYNEQFF
-,TRBV12-3/TRBV12-4,TRBJ1-3,-,TGTGCCAGCAGTTTTGTTGGAAACACCATATATTTT,CASSFVGNTIYF
-,TRBV4-3,TRBJ1-2,-,TGCGCCAGCAGCCAACGGGACATTGCTTTCTATGGCTACACCTTC,CASSQRDIAFYGYTF
-,TRBV14,TRBJ1-2,TRBD1,TGTGCCAGCAGCCCACAGGGGGCCAGCTACACCTTC,CASSPQGASYTF
few,TRBV5-5,TRBJ1-6,TRBD1,TGTGCCAGCAGCGCGGGACAGGGGCTGAATTCACCCCTCCACTTT,CASSAGQGLNSPLHF
-,TRBV6-5,TRBJ2-5,-,TGTGCCAGCATGGGGTACCAAGAGACCCAGTACTTC,CASMGYQETQYF
few,TRBV11-2,TRBJ2-1,-,TGTGCCAGCAGGGCTACGGGAGACAATGAGCAGTTCTTC,CASRATGDNEQFF
few,TRBV29-1,TRBJ2-5,-,TGCAGCGTTGAAACAGACCCTCAAGAGACCCAGTACTTC,CSVETDPQETQYF
many,TRBV20-1,TRBJ2-1,-,TGCAGTGCCCGACTCGCCTTGAGGAATGAGCAGTTCTTC,CSARLALRNEQFF
few,TRBV15,TRBJ2-3,-,TGTGCCACCAGCGCAACTACCGAGTCCCATACGCAGTATTTT,CATSATTESHTQYF
-,TRBV2,TRBJ1-5,TRBD1,TGTGCCAGCAGTGAAAGGCAGGGGGGGACTAATCAGCCCCAGCATTTT,CASSERQGGTNQPQHF